Below are 7 T cell receptor beta chains sequenced from a single sample in a study of technical replicates of blood from a handful of donors (dated by TCRdb to about 2017). The protocol used for the library was the immunoSEQ multiplex PCR assay. As stored in TCRdb, this immuneACCESS dataset retains in-frame rearrangements with V and J assigned. A fraction of the clones does not appear; measured against another copy, unresolved V genes explain less than half of the discrepancy, and the remainder lacks a known reason. Recorded for this sample are under 85,000 clones; 94% of them occurred a single time. The ten biggest clones cover approximately 0.25% of the sample. The sequenced sample was T cells isolated from PBMCs. These receptors were obtained from a human donor in good health.

The chain links TRBV18 to TRBJ1-6, with a possible D match to TRBD1 (6 bases). Looked up from germline, CDR1 is KGHSH and CDR2 is LQKENI. The CDR3 spans 18 residues. V was pared by 2 bases and J by 0 bases, with 14 bases between. CDR3 sequence reads: CASSPITGTNSYNSPLHF. CDR3 nucleotides: TGTGCCAGCTCACCAATTACAGGGACAAACTCCTATAATTCACCCCTCCACTTT. Full variable domain (missing parts from reference TRBV18 and TRBJ1-6): NAGVMQNPRHLVRRRGQEARLRCSPMKGHSHVYWYRQLPEEGLKFMVYLQKENIIDESGMPKERFSAEFPKEGPSILRIQQVVRGDSAAYFCASSPITGTNSYNSPLHFGNGTRLTVT.

The rearrangement links TRBV6-5 to TRBJ1-2; D gene uncertain. Germline V gene data show CDR1 as MNHEY and CDR2 as SVGAGI. There are 14 residues in the CDR3. V shed 5 bases and J shed 4 bases, with 14 bases lying between them. The CDR3 DNA reads as TGTGCCAGCAGTCCCCTGCTTAGAAGCTATGGCTACACCTTC. Its translation: CASSPLLRSYGYTF.

The chain recombines TRBV7-8 with TRBJ2-1; TRBD2 matches at 7 bases. Losses at the gene ends were 0 bases for V and 5 bases for J; bases not matched to a gene: 4. Germline V gene lookup returns CDR1 SGHVS and CDR2 FQNEAQ. This CDR3 region has 15 residues. The CDR3 is CASSLAGLLDNEQFF. CDR3 nucleotide sequence: TGTGCCAGCAGCTTAGCGGGACTACTCGACAATGAGCAGTTCTTC.

The V and J genes are TRBV4-1 and TRBJ2-2; 14 bases line up with TRBD2. V shed 7 bases, J shed 7 bases, and the junction held 11 bases outside the gene matches. The CDR3 extends over 17 amino acids. Germline V gene sequence: CDR1 MGHRA, CDR2 YSYEKL. CDR3 DNA: TGCGCCAGCACAGTAACCGGACTAGCGGGAGGAATCGGGGAGCTGTTTTTT. Translated, it gives CASTVTGLAGGIGELFF.

V gene TRBV2 combines with J gene TRBJ2-4; possible D gene TRBD2, 7 bases. CDR1 is SNHLY and CDR2 is FYNNEI in the germline V gene. Trimming removed 1 base at V and 7 bases at J, with 14 bases between. The CDR3 is 15 residues long. CDR3 DNA: TGTGCCAGCAGTGAAGTATGGGGGGGCCGGAACATTCAGTACTTC. The encoded protein is CASSEVWGGRNIQYF.

This sequence joins TRBV19 and TRBJ1-3; 7 bases map to TRBD1. CDR1 is LNHDA and CDR2 is SQIVND in the germline V gene (reference sequence). Trimming took 10 bases from V and 0 from J; bases not matched to a gene: 24. The CDR3 covers 20 residues. For the CDR3, the DNA is TGTGCCACTACCTTCCGGCAGGCGGGGACAGCGATTTACTCTGGAAACACCATATATTTT. It codes for CATTFRQAGTAIYSGNTIYF.

This sequence joins TRBV2 and TRBJ1-2; no reliable D call. Germline V gene data show CDR1 as SNHLY and CDR2 as FYNNEI. The CDR3 contains 13 residues. With 7 bases removed from V and 6 bases from J, the gap between germline ends came to 15 bases. The CDR3 is CASMWEKGHGYTF. The CDR3 bases are TGTGCCAGCATGTGGGAGAAAGGGCATGGCTACACCTTC.